This TCR beta chain is drawn from a study of T cell repertoires in cytomegalovirus infection. Notes on the study in general: Accumulated public TCR beta family frequency recognized individuals carrying CMV together with the relevant HLA. Dominating the ex vivo response were HLA-C-restricted CMV-specific TCR beta clonotypes.

A single record per CDR3 protein comes from TCRdb applying MiXCR to the reads. The table includes around 95,000 distinct CDR3 sequences, approximately 30% detected once. A note on this clonotype: What it binds is unknown.

Sequenced here: CD8+ T cells from cultured PBMCs, sampled from culture after CMV antigen stimulation. The receptor was derived from a human donor in good health (CMV status not recorded). Some clones in this sample may be carry-over from other donors' samples.

In DNA form, the CDR3 reads TGTGCCAGCAGCTTAGAGGCTAGCGGGGGGCTGCCCTACGAGCAGTACTTC. Protein product: CASSLEASGGLPYEQYF. This chain links TRBV7-2 with TRBJ2-7, with 11 bases aligning to TRBD2. The length of the CDR3 is 17 residues. V gave up 1 base and J gave up 2 bases; unmatched junction bases: 7. From germline, CDR1 is SGHTA and CDR2 FQGNSA.